These 27 T cell receptor beta chains were all obtained from the same sample, sequenced in a study of blood T cell repertoires in COVID-19. Method: immunoSEQ multiplex PCR; TCRdb's copy keeps in-frame clones and lacks some. This sample has about 160,000 clones; approximately 90% occur once, and the top ten carry about 4.6%. Material for sequencing was peripheral blood. The receptors stem from a man aged 30 to 45 with COVID-19, enrolled during active disease.

The CDR3 loop reads CASSLRLTGELFF. The DNA of the CDR3 is TGTGCCAGCAGCTTAAGACTCACCGGGGAGCTGTTTTTT. The V and J genes are TRBV7-2 and TRBJ2-2; D gene uncertain. Germline assignment: CDR1 SGHTA and CDR2 FQGNSA. The V end lost 2 bases, the J end lost 4 bases, and 5 bases lay between the germline ends. This CDR3 contains 13 residues. The whole variable domain, remainder taken from reference TRBV7-2 and TRBJ2-2, is GAGVSQSPSNKVTEKGKDVELRCDPISGHTALYWYRQSLGQGLEFLIYFQGNSAPDKSGLPSDRFSAERTGGSVSTLTIQRTQQEDSAVYLCASSLRLTGELFFGEGSRLTVL.

V is TRBV7-9 and J is TRBJ2-5, with D possibly matching TRBD2 (7 bases). This CDR3 is 16 amino acids long. Germline V gene sequence: CDR1 SEHNR, CDR2 FQNEAQ (reference sequence). V lost 2 bases, J lost 3 bases, and 16 bases lay in between. This CDR3 reads CASSLRGADSKETQYF. The CDR3 nucleotides are TGTGCCAGCAGCTTACGGGGGGCTGACAGCAAAGAGACCCAGTACTTC.

This chain joins TRBV7-8 and TRBJ1-5; D perhaps matches TRBD1 (5 bases). The V end lost 2 bases, the J end lost 7 bases, and 9 bases lay between the germline ends. The CDR3 has 13 residues. Germline-derived CDR1 and CDR2 are SGHVS and FQNEAQ. The CDR3 DNA reads as TGTGCCAGCAGCTTATCGGACACGCAGCCCCAGCATTTT. It encodes CASSLSDTQPQHF.

The CDR3 here is CAIGKRGVRNTGELFF. DNA for the CDR3: TGTGCCATTGGTAAACGGGGTGTCAGGAACACCGGGGAGCTGTTTTTT. The rearrangement joins TRBV24-1 to TRBJ2-2; the D gene is possibly TRBD2 (5 bases). The V and J ends lost 11 bases and 1 base respectively, with 19 bases between them. This CDR3 comprises 16 residues. Germline V gene data show CDR1 as KGHDR and CDR2 as SFDVKD.

This rearrangement joins TRBV7-6 to TRBJ2-7; tentatively, D is TRBD2 (6 bases). Trimming cost V 3 bases and J 3 bases, with 12 bases left between them. CDR3 size: 14 residues. Germline assignment: CDR1 SGHVS and CDR2 FNYEAQ. The CDR3 here is CASSFSDGGYEQYF. The CDR3 DNA follows: TGTGCCAGCAGCTTCTCGGACGGGGGCTACGAGCAGTACTTC.

The chain joins TRBV6-2 or TRBV6-3 to TRBJ2-2, with 8 positions matching TRBD2. The CDR3 totals 17 residues. J lost 5 bases, V lost 6 bases, and 14 bases had no gene match. The V gene's germline CDR1 is MNHEY and CDR2 SVGEGT. For the CDR3, the DNA is TGTGCCAGCAGCCATCCACTTAGCGGGATGCGGACCGGGGAGCTGTTTTTT. Its protein is CASSHPLSGMRTGELFF.

The chain combines TRBV6-2 or TRBV6-3 with TRBJ1-1; no definite D call. Deletions cut 0 bases from V and 3 bases from J, with 8 bases between. CDR3 length equals 14 residues. Per the germline V gene, CDR1 is MNHEY and CDR2 is SVGEGT. In DNA form, the CDR3 reads TGTGCCAGCAGTTACTCGTGGCAAGACACTGAAGCTTTCTTT. Protein sequence: CASSYSWQDTEAFF.

The chain couples TRBV4-1 to TRBJ2-6; 8 nucleotides align to TRBD2. This CDR3 spans 18 amino acids. V was clipped by 3 bases and J by 4 bases; unmatched bases: 11. Per the germline V gene, CDR1 is MGHRA and CDR2 is YSYEKL. The CDR3 loop is CASSQRRAGESGANVLTF. The CDR3, as DNA: TGCGCCAGCAGCCAGCGACGAGCGGGAGAGTCGGGGGCCAACGTCCTGACTTTC.

In DNA form, the CDR3 reads TGCGCCAGCAGCTCGTCCTCCTACGAGCAGTACTTC. Protein: CASSSSSYEQYF. V and J are TRBV5-1 and TRBJ2-7; D uncertain. This CDR3 is built from 12 residues. The germline V gene has CDR1 SGHRS and CDR2 YFSETQ. V shed 3 bases and J shed 0 bases, with 4 bases lying between them.

The chain carries TRBV3-1 (or the pseudogene TRBV3-2) and TRBJ2-7; a possible D gene is TRBD2 (6 bases). The CDR3 is 16 residues long. Trimming cost V 3 bases and J 0 bases, with 15 bases left between them. CDR1 LGHDT and CDR2 YNNKEL come from the germline V gene (reference sequence). The CDR3 loop is CASSQAGRSLSYEQYF. The DNA for the CDR3 is TGTGCCAGCAGCCAGGCCGGGAGATCACTCTCCTACGAGCAGTACTTC.

The chain links TRBV13 to TRBJ2-5; 15 nucleotides align to TRBD2. The V segment lost 6 bases and the J segment 4 bases; nucleotides outside the gene matches: 12. Germline V gives CDR1 PRHDT, CDR2 FYEKMQ (reference sequence). The CDR3 loop spans 18 amino acids. CDR3 protein: CASSRLGLAGGLGETQYF. In nucleotides, the CDR3 is TGTGCCAGCAGTAGGCTCGGACTAGCGGGAGGGTTGGGAGAGACCCAGTACTTC. Together with reference TRBV13 and TRBJ2-5, the CDR3 gives the full variable domain: AAGVIQSPRHLIKEKRETATLKCYPIPRHDTVYWYQQGPGQDPQFLISFYEKMQSDKGSIPDRFSAQQFSDYHSELNMSSLELGDSALYFCASSRLGLAGGLGETQYFGPGTRLLVL.

This chain links TRBV19 with TRBJ2-1, with 11 bases that match TRBD1. There are 15 residues in the CDR3. Per the germline V gene, CDR1 is LNHDA and CDR2 is SQIVND (reference sequence). Unmatched junction bases numbered 7, after V lost 5 bases and J lost 7 bases. The CDR3 reads CASSPGQGALNEQFF. In DNA, the CDR3 is TGTGCCAGTAGTCCAGGACAGGGGGCACTAAATGAGCAGTTCTTC.

This clone was recorded a few times. This CDR3 is also generated by other DNA sequences in the sample. The CDR3 protein is CATSRDRGATNEKLFF. DNA of the CDR3: TGTGCCACCAGCAGGGACAGGGGAGCAACTAATGAAAAACTGTTTTTT. The chain is built from TRBV15 and TRBJ1-4, with TRBD1 identical over 9 bases. The J segment lost 0 bases and the V segment lost 3 bases, leaving 2 bases of the junction unmatched. The CDR3 contains 16 residues. The germline V gene encodes CDR1 LNHNV and CDR2 YYDKDF (reference sequence).

CDR3 DNA: TGCGCCAGCAGCATCGACTTAAGCTCTGGGGCCAACGTCCTGACTTTC. Translated: CASSIDLSSGANVLTF. The chain uses TRBV5-1 and TRBJ2-6; D uncertain. Per the germline V gene, CDR1 is SGHRS and CDR2 is YFSETQ. CDR3 size: 16 residues. V was trimmed by 4 bases and J by 0 bases, leaving 11 bases between them.

This rearrangement joins TRBV10-3 to TRBJ1-2; D perhaps matches TRBD1 (5 bases). V was shortened by 4 bases and J by 5 bases, with 11 bases between the two germline ends. The CDR3 runs 13 residues. Germline V gives CDR1 ENHRY, CDR2 SYGVKD. The CDR3 sequence is CAISGGPLYGYTF. In nucleotides, the CDR3 is TGTGCCATCAGTGGGGGCCCACTATATGGCTACACCTTC.

The rearrangement joins TRBV7-2 to TRBJ2-1, with a tentative D call TRBD2 (6 bases). Germline-derived CDR1 and CDR2 are SGHTA and FQGNSA. The germline V and J ends were trimmed by 2 bases and 9 bases, with 17 bases remaining between them. This CDR3 comprises 15 residues. The CDR3 region is CASSLYPGAGGEQFF. The DNA for the CDR3 is TGTGCCAGCAGCTTATATCCGGGAGCTGGAGGTGAGCAGTTCTTC.

The chain couples TRBV14 to TRBJ2-4; 8 bases align to TRBD1. V trimming: 3 bases; J trimming: 6 bases; junction bases outside the gene matches: 4. Germline values: CDR1 SGHDN, CDR2 FVKESK. CDR3 size: 14 residues. CDR3 nucleotides: TGTGCCAGCAGCCAGACAGGGGCTGGAAACATTCAGTACTTC. It encodes CASSQTGAGNIQYF.

V and J are TRBV24-1 and TRBJ2-7, with 8 bases matching TRBD1. The germline CDR1 and CDR2 sequences are KGHDR and SFDVKD. Trimming at V came to 3 bases and at J to 3 bases, leaving 9 bases not matched to a gene. The CDR3 runs to 16 residues. This CDR3 reads CATSDTGQGSSYEQYF. The CDR3, as DNA: TGTGCCACCAGTGATACCGGACAGGGATCTAGCTACGAGCAGTACTTC.

V usage is TRBV27 and J usage is TRBJ2-7; TRBD1 might be the D (6 bases). Deletions cut 6 bases from V and 5 bases from J, with 17 bases between. Looked up from germline, CDR1 is MNHEY and CDR2 is SMNVEV (reference sequence). The CDR3 is made up of 14 amino acids. CDR3 nucleotides: TGTGCCAGCAGCTACAGAACAGGGTTAAACGAGCAGTACTTC. Protein product: CASSYRTGLNEQYF.

As DNA, the CDR3 is TGTGCCACCAGCAGAGATTTTGGGGGGAATGAGCAGTTCTTC. Translation: CATSRDFGGNEQFF. The chain couples TRBV15 to TRBJ2-1; tentatively, D is TRBD2 (6 bases). The CDR3 runs to 14 residues. Trimming stripped 0 bases from V and 7 bases from J, with 10 bases between. Germline V gene sequence: CDR1 LNHNV, CDR2 YYDKDF (reference sequence).

The chain carries TRBV7-9 and TRBJ2-5; TRBD1 agrees at 8 bases. J gave up 4 bases and V 3 bases, and 7 bases lay outside the gene matches. Germline assignment: CDR1 SEHNR and CDR2 FQNEAQ (reference sequence). The CDR3 has 15 residues. CDR3: CASSFQGAGTETQYF. CDR3 in DNA: TGTGCCAGCAGCTTTCAGGGGGCAGGGACAGAGACCCAGTACTTC.

The rearrangement uses TRBV6-5 and TRBJ1-4; TRBD1 matches 9 bases. This CDR3 has 14 residues. The J segment lost 7 bases and the V segment lost 7 bases, leaving 7 bases of the junction unmatched. Germline CDR1 and CDR2: MNHEY and SVGAGI. CDR3 sequence (DNA): TGTGCCAGCACTGCTGGGACAGGGCTTGAAAAACTGTTTTTT. This sequence encodes CASTAGTGLEKLFF.

The rearrangement uses TRBV11-2 and TRBJ2-1, with 8 nucleotides matching TRBD2. Losses at the gene ends were 5 bases for V and 1 base for J; bases not matched to a gene: 10. CDR3 length: 17 amino acids. The germline CDR1 and CDR2 sequences are SGHAT and FQNNGV. The CDR3 DNA reads as TGTGCCAGCAGCCGAAACCTCGGGGGGGGGTCCTACAATGAGCAGTTCTTC. This gives the protein CASSRNLGGGSYNEQFF. Together with reference TRBV11-2 and TRBJ2-1, the CDR3 gives the full variable domain: EAGVAQSPRYKIIEKRQSVAFWCNPISGHATLYWYQQILGQGPKLLIQFQNNGVVDDSQLPKDRFSAERLKGVDSTLKIQPAKLEDSAVYLCASSRNLGGGSYNEQFFGPGTRLTVL.

The chain is built from TRBV6-1 and TRBJ1-1, with a possible D match to TRBD1 (5 bases). The CDR3 length is 14 residues. The germline CDR1 and CDR2 sequences are MNHNS and SASEGT. Deletions cut 2 bases from V and 9 bases from J, with 16 bases between. The DNA of the CDR3 is TGTGCCAGCAGTGAATCCGACAGATGGGTGAAAGCTTTCTTT. Its translation: CASSESDRWVKAFF.

In this sample, this clone turned up once. The V call is TRBV29-1, the J call TRBJ2-7, with 14 bases aligning to TRBD2. Trimming cost V 3 bases and J 0 bases; bases outside gene matches: 10. Looked up from germline, CDR1 is SQVTM and CDR2 is ANQGSEA. The CDR3 sequence is 18 residues long. CDR3: CSVELGLAGVRRSYEQYF. CDR3 coding DNA: TGCAGCGTTGAGTTGGGACTAGCGGGAGTGAGGCGCTCCTACGAGCAGTACTTC.

The chain employs TRBV24-1 and TRBJ2-1; TRBD2 agrees at 14 bases. After removal of 5 bases from V and 8 bases from J, the junction contained 1 base not matched to a gene. Germline-derived CDR1 and CDR2 are KGHDR and SFDVKD. The length of the CDR3 is 14 residues. CDR3 DNA: TGTGCCACCAGTGGACTAGCGGGAGGGGATGAGCAGTTCTTC. It yields the protein CATSGLAGGDEQFF.

V is TRBV18 and J is TRBJ1-5; 7 nucleotides align to TRBD1. V lost 6 bases and J lost 5; bases outside the gene matches: 10. The CDR3 totals 15 residues. Germline V gene lookup returns CDR1 KGHSH and CDR2 LQKENI. The CDR3 DNA reads as TGTGCCAGCTCCTCGGGTGGGACAGAATATCAGCCCCAGCATTTT. It yields the protein CASSSGGTEYQPQHF.